The 5 T cell receptor beta chains below were found in one sample sequenced in a study of identical twins. One entry per CDR3 protein, called by TCRdb with MiXCR from the 5' RACE reads. Of some 760,000 distinct CDR3 sequences in the sample, roughly 18% were seen once. These same records also appear under a second study, on T cells expressing NK-cell markers.

Sequences were obtained from PBMCs. The receptors shown here come from a woman under 30 in good health.

J is TRBJ2-4 and V is TRBV20-1; TRBD2 aligns across 9 bases. J lost 7 bases, V lost 5 bases, and 6 bases had no gene match. Germline CDR1 is DFQATT and CDR2 is SNEGSKA (reference sequence). There are 13 residues in the CDR3. CDR3 residues: CSAVAGVRNIQYF. The CDR3 bases are TGCAGTGCTGTAGCGGGAGTGCGGAACATTCAGTACTTC.

This clonotype was found many times. V and J are TRBV5-1 and TRBJ2-7, with a tentative D call TRBD1 (5 bases). The CDR3 has 14 residues. Germline CDR1 SGHRS, CDR2 YFSETQ. The V gene lost 3 bases and the J gene lost 2 bases, with 12 bases spanning the gap. Here the CDR3 reads CASSSTQGTYEQYF. CDR3 DNA sequence: TGCGCCAGCAGCTCAACCCAGGGAACCTACGAGCAGTACTTC.

This clonotype was seen a few times. CDR3 coding DNA: TGTGCCAGCAGCGGTCGTGGGGCCGCAGATACGCAGTATTTT. Its translation is CASSGRGAADTQYF. V and J are TRBV7-2 and TRBJ2-3, with a possible D match to TRBD1 (5 bases). V shed 5 bases and J shed 4 bases, with 13 bases lying between them. The CDR3 runs to 14 residues. Germline V gene data show CDR1 as SGHTA and CDR2 as FQGNSA.

This clonotype was seen only a few times. V gene TRBV5-6 combines with J gene TRBJ2-1; D assignment may be TRBD1 or TRBD2 (5 bases each). Germline V gene data show CDR1 as SGHDT and CDR2 as YYEEEE. This CDR3 comprises 13 residues. The V and J ends lost 2 bases and 9 bases respectively, with 12 bases between them. The CDR3 DNA reads as TGTGCCAGCAGCTTTGTTGGGGCGGGTGAGCAGTTCTTC. Translating it yields CASSFVGAGEQFF. Using reference TRBV5-6 and TRBJ2-1 for the parts outside the CDR3, the full variable domain is DAGVTQSPTHLIKTRGQQVTLRCSPKSGHDTVSWYQQALGQGPQFIFQYYEEEERQRGNFPDRFSGHQFPNYSSELNVNALLLGDSALYLCASSFVGAGEQFFGPGTRLTVL.

This clonotype was observed a few times. This chain uses TRBV12-3 or TRBV12-4 with TRBJ2-7; D not certain. The CDR3 is made up of 12 amino acids. V was cut by 3 bases and J by 6 bases, with 9 bases left in between. CDR3 sequence reads: CASSFGRTEQYF. In DNA form, the CDR3 reads TGTGCCAGCAGTTTCGGTAGAACCGAGCAGTACTTC.